What follows are 17 T cell receptor beta chains derived from one specimen sequenced in a study of persistence of HIV-infected CD4 T cells. Sequencing used immunoSEQ version 4 in survey mode. The method was immunoSEQ multiplex PCR; TCRdb's version includes in-frame clones alone and lacks a portion of them. The data contain about 40,000 clones, approximately 78% of them singletons. Their recognized antigens are unknown. Overlapping HIV-1 Gag 15-mer peptides at approximately 0.96 ug per peptide per mL were used. Memory cells lacking CD40L and CD69 with high CD45RO were sorted. The source material was CD4+ T cells sorted from PBMCs after approximately 19-hour stimulation, sampled from a patient who received antiretroviral therapy. The receptors originated from an adult man with HIV who was CMV-seropositive.

This chain connects TRBV7-3 to TRBJ2-1; no clear D gene. The CDR3 has 16 amino acids. Germline V gives CDR1 SGHTA, CDR2 FQGTGA. V was pared by 5 bases and J by 2 bases, with 16 bases between. The CDR3 sequence is CASSLLSARAYNEQFF. The DNA for the CDR3 is TGTGCCAGCAGCCTTTTATCCGCAAGGGCCTACAATGAGCAGTTCTTC.

This clone was counted a few times. Other DNA sequences in the same sample also yield this CDR3. The chain uses TRBV30 and TRBJ2-2; D is unresolved. Germline V gives CDR1 GTSNPN, CDR2 SVGIG (reference sequence). The CDR3 length is 12 residues. Trimming removed 0 bases from V and 3 bases from J, with 2 bases in between. The CDR3 spells CAWSVYTGELFF. DNA of the CDR3: TGTGCCTGGAGTGTGTACACCGGGGAGCTGTTTTTT.

The chain employs TRBV5-1 and TRBJ1-4; 8 bases line up with TRBD1. This CDR3 contains 14 residues. Germline values: CDR1 SGHRS, CDR2 YFSETQ. V gave up 4 bases and J gave up 8 bases; unmatched junction bases: 7. The CDR3 DNA follows: TGCGCCAGCAGCCAGGGGGCAGGTGGAGAAAAACTGTTTTTT. This encodes CASSQGAGGEKLFF.

In DNA form, the CDR3 reads TGTGCCAGTAGTCACGACAGGGGCCTCTACAATGAGCAGTTCTTC. Translation gives CASSHDRGLYNEQFF. The chain joins TRBV19 to TRBJ2-1, with 8 nucleotides matching TRBD1. The germline CDR1 and CDR2 sequences are LNHDA and SQIVND (reference sequence). The length of the CDR3 is 15 residues. The trim removed 5 bases at V and 3 bases at J, leaving 6 bases unmatched.

This chain uses TRBV29-1 with TRBJ2-3; D possibly corresponds to TRBD2 (6 bases). The CDR3 consists of 12 residues. V gave up 4 bases and J gave up 6 bases, with 11 bases separating them. Germline CDR1 SQVTM, CDR2 ANQGSEA. CDR3 in DNA: TGCAGCGTTGGACTAGTCGCGGATACGCAGTATTTT. It yields the protein CSVGLVADTQYF.

This chain joins TRBV15 and TRBJ2-7; 8 nucleotides agree with TRBD1. Trimming cost V 0 bases and J 1 base; bases outside gene matches: 5. This CDR3 is built from 16 residues. Germline CDR1 reads LNHNV; CDR2 reads YYDKDF (reference sequence). Here the CDR3 reads CATSRDRTGISYEQYF. CDR3 DNA: TGTGCCACCAGCAGAGACAGGACAGGGATATCCTACGAGCAGTACTTC.

This rearrangement joins TRBV25-1 to TRBJ1-1; weak D call: TRBD1 (6 bases). Per the germline V gene, CDR1 is MGHDK and CDR2 is SYGVNS. The CDR3 spans 15 residues. Trimming shortened V by 9 bases and J by 1 base, and 18 bases separated the two germline ends. CDR3 DNA: TGTGCCAGACCCGGGGGGGGCTGGAAGAACACTGAAGCTTTCTTT. Its protein product is CARPGGGWKNTEAFF. The full variable domain, its missing parts supplied by reference TRBV25-1 and TRBJ1-1, is EADIYQTPRYLVIGTGKKITLECSQTMGHDKMYWYQQDPGMELHLIHYSYGVNSTEKGDLSSESTVSRIRTEHFPLTLESARPSHTSQYLCARPGGGWKNTEAFFGQGTRLTVV.

In its sample, this clone was seen many times. The rearrangement uses TRBV7-2 and TRBJ2-7; TRBD1 might be the D (5 bases). The CDR3 covers 15 residues. CDR1 is SGHTA, CDR2 FQGNSA, per germline. Trimming removed 2 bases at V and 3 bases at J, with 14 bases between. The CDR3 nucleotides are TGTGCCAGCAGCTTAAATGGGGCCACGGGCTACGAGCAGTACTTC. Translation: CASSLNGATGYEQYF.

The chain links TRBV5-6 to TRBJ2-3; D not resolved. From germline, CDR1 is SGHDT and CDR2 YYEEEE. This CDR3 spans 14 amino acids. Trimming took 0 bases from V and 4 from J, leaving 9 bases between them. This CDR3 is CASSLGPRPDTQYF. The CDR3 DNA reads as TGTGCCAGCAGCTTGGGTCCCCGGCCAGATACGCAGTATTTT.

This sequence joins TRBV2 and TRBJ2-7; 8 bases fit TRBD2. The junction had 12 bases not matched to a gene; V was cut back by 8 bases and J by 3 bases. The germline gives CDR1 SNHLY, CDR2 FYNNEI. The CDR3 is made up of 15 amino acids. CDR3: CASLPGGGSVYEQYF. The CDR3 nucleotides read TGTGCCAGCCTCCCCGGGGGGGGTTCCGTCTACGAGCAGTACTTC. The entire variable domain, with the rest obtained from reference TRBV2 and TRBJ2-7, is as follows: EPEVTQTPSHQVTQMGQEVILRCVPISNHLYFYWYRQILGQKVEFLVSFYNNEISEKSEIFDDQFSVERPDGSNFTLKIRSTKLEDSAMYFCASLPGGGSVYEQYFGPGTRLTVT.

This chain connects TRBV27 to TRBJ1-6, with no clear D. This CDR3 is 17 amino acids long. V gave up 5 bases and J gave up 0 bases, with 14 bases separating them. The germline CDR1 and CDR2 sequences are MNHEY and SMNVEV (reference sequence). The chain's CDR3 is CASSVNPASSYNSPLHF. In DNA form, the CDR3 reads TGTGCCAGCAGTGTCAACCCGGCGAGCTCCTATAATTCACCCCTCCACTTT.

This clone was observed a handful of times. The chain couples TRBV10-3 to TRBJ1-5, with D perhaps TRBD1 (6 bases). The CDR3 sequence is 15 residues long. The ends were cut back, 5 bases at V and 1 base at J, with 12 bases in the middle. Germline values: CDR1 ENHRY, CDR2 SYGVKD. The chain's CDR3 is CAISPGHESNQPQHF. CDR3 in DNA: TGTGCCATCAGTCCGGGACACGAAAGCAATCAGCCCCAGCATTTT.

The chain uses TRBV21-1 and TRBJ2-1; no check of the table's D call, TRBD2, against the DNA was made. TRBV21-1 constitutes a pseudogene. This CDR3 is 18 amino acids long. This CDR3 is CASSKRRGTRPPYNEQFF. In DNA form, the CDR3 reads TGTGCCAGCAGCAAAAGGAGGGGTACGCGTCCCCCCTACAATGAGCAGTTCTTC.

The chain combines TRBV20-1 with TRBJ2-7; D is perhaps TRBD1 (6 bases). CDR3 size: 12 residues. Trimming stripped 3 bases from V and 3 bases from J, with 9 bases between. Looked up from germline, CDR1 is DFQATT and CDR2 is SNEGSKA (reference sequence). The CDR3 bases are TGCAGTGCTAGTGGACAGAACTACGAGCAGTACTTC. As protein: CSASGQNYEQYF.

Points on this clone: Germline is not matched at one junction end, which may reflect a read error. The chain is built from TRBV7-2 and TRBJ2-2; D assignment may be TRBD1 or TRBD2 (5 bases each). The CDR3 runs 14 residues. Per germline, CDR1 SGHTA and CDR2 FQGNSA. The CDR3 region is CASSLQGETGELFF. In DNA form, the CDR3 reads TGTGCCAGCAGCCTTCAGGGCGAGACCGGGGAACTGTTTTTT. Variable domain in full (rest from reference TRBV7-2 and TRBJ2-2): GAGVSQSPSNKVTEKGKDVELRCDPISGHTALYWYRQSLGQGLEFLIYFQGNSAPDKSGLPSDRFSAERTGGSVSTLTIQRTQQEDSAVYLCASSLQGETGELFFGEGSRLTVL.

The chain recombines TRBV9 with TRBJ1-2; D remains ambiguous. The CDR3 covers 14 residues. CDR1 and CDR2 from the germline V gene are SGDLS and YYNGEE. V shed 0 bases and J shed 3 bases, with 9 bases lying between them. Here the CDR3 reads CASSVGSGYYGYTF. The DNA for the CDR3 is TGTGCCAGCAGCGTAGGATCGGGGTACTATGGCTACACCTTC.

This chain links TRBV29-1 with TRBJ2-7; 7 bases are a match to TRBD1. V lost 6 bases to trimming and J lost 3 bases; unmatched junction nucleotides: 2. This CDR3 is 11 amino acids long. Germline loops: CDR1 SQVTM, CDR2 ANQGSEA. CDR3 nucleotide sequence: TGCAGCGTAGGGGACAGCTACGAGCAGTACTTC. Its protein is CSVGDSYEQYF.